Below, 21 T cell receptor beta chains from the same sample are listed, as sequenced in a study of T cells in Graves' hyperthyroidism and ophthalmopathy (dated by TCRdb to the late 2010s). The library was made by multiplex PCR. The sequencer listed for this sample is Illumina HiSeq 2000. The TCR beta CDR3 regions were amplified from the RNA transcripts. For the first round of RT-PCR on the TCR CDR3, the HTBI primer set was used together with the Qiagen OneStep RT-PCR kit. Using fastp trimming at Q25 and MiXCR clonotype assembly, TCRdb reanalyzed the public sequencing data and kept in-frame beta chains. Here each entry gathers all rows of one CDR3 protein and keeps the most common genes and DNA. For this sample there are 700,000 to 850,000 distinct CDR3 sequences; 30% to 40% appear just once. Roughly 30% of the sample is taken by the ten largest. The sample was blood. The receptors here all came from a woman in her thirties or forties with Graves' hyperthyroidism.

Many counts were recorded for this clonotype. The chain couples TRBV5-1 to TRBJ1-4; D is possibly TRBD1 (6 bases). Germline V CDR1 and CDR2: SGHRS, YFSETQ. The CDR3 extends over 14 amino acids. Trimming took 7 bases from V and 6 from J, leaving 16 bases between them. This CDR3 is CASGAQTGDEKLFF. In nucleotides, the CDR3 is TGCGCCAGCGGAGCCCAGACAGGCGATGAAAAACTGTTTTTT.

The chain joins TRBV6-1 to TRBJ1-5; D remains ambiguous. V lost 4 bases, J lost 7 bases, and 11 bases lay in between. The CDR3 runs to 13 residues. Per germline, CDR1 MNHNS and CDR2 SASEGT. The CDR3 region is CASSVSVGQPQHF. Here the CDR3 DNA reads TGTGCCAGCAGTGTCTCGGTCGGACAGCCCCAGCATTTT.

This clonotype was seen a few times. The V gene is TRBV6-6, the J gene TRBJ1-2; 10 bases map to TRBD1. With 6 bases clipped from V and 4 bases from J, the junction kept 8 bases outside the gene matches. The CDR3 runs to 15 residues. Germline-derived CDR1 and CDR2 are MNHNY and SVGAGI (reference sequence). The CDR3 spells CASSNLGQGIYGYTF. The CDR3 bases are TGTGCCAGCAGCAACCTGGGACAGGGGATCTATGGCTACACCTTC.

In its sample, this clonotype was seen a few times. This chain uses TRBV6-2 or TRBV6-3 with TRBJ1-1; possible D gene TRBD1, 5 bases. CDR3 length equals 15 residues. Germline assignment: CDR1 MNHEY and CDR2 SVGEGT. V was shortened by 6 bases and J by 1 base, with 15 bases between the two germline ends. The DNA for the CDR3 is TGTGCCAGCAGATACGGGGGGAAGGCGAACACTGAAGCTTTCTTT. It translates to CASRYGGKANTEAFF.

In its sample, this clonotype was seen many times. The chain links TRBV14 to TRBJ2-5; no firm D call. In germline, CDR1 is SGHDN, CDR2 FVKESK. The CDR3 is made up of 12 amino acids. V dropped 0 bases and J dropped 5 bases, with 4 bases sitting between them. The CDR3 region has the DNA TGTGCCAGCAGCCAAGATTATGAGACCCAGTACTTC. Translated: CASSQDYETQYF.

This chain connects TRBV7-2 to TRBJ2-7; 8 bases line up with TRBD2. The J segment lost 2 bases and the V segment lost 7 bases, leaving 7 bases of the junction unmatched. The CDR3 spans 14 residues. Germline CDR1 SGHTA, CDR2 FQGNSA. CDR3 residues: CASTVAGRTYEQYF. CDR3 coding DNA: TGTGCCAGCACGGTAGCGGGAAGGACCTACGAGCAGTACTTC.

The V call is TRBV19, the J call TRBJ1-5; D is unresolved. Germline values: CDR1 LNHDA, CDR2 SQIVND (reference sequence). Trimming took off 6 bases at V and 7 bases at J, with 16 bases between the two ends. This CDR3 is 14 amino acids long. CDR3 sequence reads: CASRNREAQQPQHF. CDR3 nucleotide sequence: TGTGCCAGTAGGAACCGGGAAGCGCAGCAGCCCCAGCATTTT.

This chain joins TRBV4-3 and TRBJ2-5, with D perhaps matching TRBD2 (5 bases). Looked up from germline, CDR1 is LGHNA and CDR2 is YSLEER. The CDR3 contains 16 residues. Trimming removed 2 bases at V and 4 bases at J, with 17 bases between. The CDR3 loop is CASSQHPPMAGETQYF. The CDR3 DNA follows: TGCGCCAGCAGCCAACACCCTCCCATGGCGGGAGAGACCCAGTACTTC.

The table lists this clonotype with a few counts. The rearrangement links TRBV5-1 to TRBJ2-2; TRBD2 might be the D (6 bases). The germline gives CDR1 SGHRS, CDR2 YFSETQ. Trimming shortened V by 9 bases and J by 2 bases, and 14 bases separated the two germline ends. CDR3 length: 14 amino acids. As DNA, the CDR3 is TGCGCCATCCGGGACTTAACTAACACCGGGGAGCTGTTTTTT. Amino acids: CAIRDLTNTGELFF.

This clonotype was found many times. The chain uses TRBV7-8 and TRBJ1-5; weak D call: TRBD1 (5 bases). The CDR3 contains 16 residues. V was shortened by 2 bases and J by 2 bases, with 13 bases between the two germline ends. CDR1 is SGHVS, CDR2 FQNEAQ, per germline. The CDR3 here is CASSLTGYTGNQPQHF. CDR3 DNA sequence: TGTGCCAGCAGCTTAACAGGATATACGGGCAATCAGCCCCAGCATTTT.

This clonotype was observed many times. The chain combines TRBV19 with TRBJ1-5; no firm D call. Germline assignment: CDR1 LNHDA and CDR2 SQIVND (reference sequence). V was trimmed by 1 base and J by 2 bases, leaving 6 bases between them. The CDR3 extends over 14 amino acids. The DNA of the CDR3 is TGTGCCAGTAGTATAGTGGCAGGCAATCAGCCCCAGCATTTT. This translates into CASSIVAGNQPQHF.

This clonotype has a count of ten or more. This rearrangement joins TRBV7-2 to TRBJ1-6, with D perhaps TRBD1 (5 bases). The CDR3 sequence is 16 residues long. V was clipped by 6 bases and J by 7 bases, with 19 bases between them. Germline V gene data show CDR1 as SGHTA and CDR2 as FQGNSA. This CDR3 reads CASRDNAELPNSPLHF. In nucleotides, the CDR3 is TGTGCCAGCAGGGACAACGCCGAACTCCCGAATTCACCCCTCCACTTT.

Notes on this clonotype: This CDR3 is missing its conserved last phenylalanine or tryptophan, likely due to a read error. This chain uses TRBV7-2 with TRBJ1-1; unclear D gene. Germline CDR1 reads SGHTA; CDR2 reads FQGNSA. CDR3 length equals 13 residues. The V end was cut by 6 bases, the J end by 1 base, with 9 bases between. The CDR3 DNA sequence: TGTGCCAGCAGTCGGATGGGGAACACTGAAGCTTTCCTT. Translating gives CASSRMGNTEAFL.

Notes on this clonotype: The junction departs from the called germline gene at one end, perhaps through a read error. The chain has TRBV10-2 and TRBJ1-1; TRBD1 is a possible D gene (5 bases). The CDR3 covers 15 residues. Germline lookup yields CDR1 WSHSY and CDR2 SAAADI. The CDR3 region has the DNA TGTGCCAACAGTCTCGGGCCTCCTGGGGGCACTGAAGCTTTCTTT. Its translation: CANSLGPPGGTEAFF.

This clonotype was counted between two and nine times. This chain joins TRBV19 and TRBJ1-2; a weak D match, TRBD1 (6 bases). Looked up from germline, CDR1 is LNHDA and CDR2 is SQIVND (reference sequence). The germline V and J ends were trimmed by 9 bases and 8 bases, with 22 bases remaining between them. CDR3 size: 14 residues. The CDR3 DNA reads as TGTGCCAGCAGCCAGACGGGACACTCGGGAGGCTACACCTTC. Amino acid sequence: CASSQTGHSGGYTF.

The CDR3, as DNA: TGCAGTGCTAGAGGGGCAGCCGGGGAGCTGTTTTTT. Its protein is CSARGAAGELFF. V usage is TRBV20-1 and J usage is TRBJ2-2; unclear D gene. CDR1 and CDR2 (germline): DFQATT, SNEGSKA (reference sequence). V was cut by 1 base and J by 6 bases, with 6 bases left in between. This CDR3 spans 12 amino acids.

This clonotype was seen a single time. The V and J genes are TRBV15 and TRBJ2-7, with a possible D match to TRBD1 (6 bases). This CDR3 has 15 amino acids. Between the trimmed V and J ends, which lost 5 bases and 3 bases, there was a span of 17 bases. Per the germline V gene, CDR1 is LNHNV and CDR2 is YYDKDF (reference sequence). The CDR3 coding sequence is TGTGCCACCAGCCCCCAGGACAGAAACCTCTACGAGCAGTACTTC. Encoded protein: CATSPQDRNLYEQYF. Filled out from reference TRBV15 and TRBJ2-7, the complete variable domain reads DAMVIQNPRYQVTQFGKPVTLSCSQTLNHNVMYWYQQKSSQAPKLLFHYYDKDFNNEADTPDNFQSRRPNTSFCFLDIRSPGLGDTAMYLCATSPQDRNLYEQYFGPGTRLTVT.

The J gene is TRBJ1-1, the V gene TRBV28; possible D gene TRBD1, 5 bases. The CDR3 is 13 residues long. From germline, CDR1 is MDHEN and CDR2 SYDVKM. Trimming took off 6 bases at V and 3 bases at J, with 11 bases between the two ends. The CDR3, as DNA: TGTGCCAGCAGGGAACGGGGGGACACTGAAGCTTTCTTT. Protein sequence: CASRERGDTEAFF.

This clonotype was detected many times. The chain recombines TRBV12-3 or TRBV12-4 with TRBJ2-7, with TRBD1 as a possible D gene (5 bases). The V end was cut by 6 bases, the J end by 2 bases, with 8 bases between. This CDR3 spans 12 amino acids. This CDR3 is CASRPGTYEQYF. The DNA of the CDR3 is TGTGCCAGCAGGCCAGGGACCTACGAGCAGTACTTC.

As regards this clonotype: A single base separates this from a much larger clone, so it may be a read error. No conserved phenylalanine or tryptophan ends this CDR3, so it is likely a read error. The chain has TRBV20-1 and TRBJ1-6; D ambiguous. CDR3 size: 17 residues. Germline CDR1 reads DFQATT; CDR2 reads SNEGSKA (reference sequence). Here the CDR3 reads CSAREAPRALGNSPLHL. In DNA, the CDR3 is TGCAGTGCTCGAGAGGCCCCCCGGGCCTTGGGCAATTCACCCCTCCACCTT.

This clonotype was recorded once. This chain uses TRBV11-3 with TRBJ2-7; tentative D call: TRBD1 (5 bases). The germline CDR1 and CDR2 sequences are SGHNT and YENEEA. The CDR3 runs 16 residues. The V and J ends lost 1 base and 5 bases respectively, with 18 bases between them. CDR3 in amino acids: CASSLVRGPGFDEQYF. As DNA, the CDR3 is TGTGCCAGCAGCTTAGTAAGGGGCCCAGGTTTCGACGAGCAGTACTTC.